The T cell receptor (beta chain) under discussion was sequenced for a study of blood T cell repertoires in COVID-19. The overall study: Samples came from the United States, Italy and Spain, spanning acute and convalescent COVID-19. PBMCs, B-cell-depleted T cells, or T cells were the source of the cDNA or gDNA that made up the material.

Germline V gene data show CDR1 as SGHNT and CDR2 as YYREEE (reference sequence). The CDR3 has 13 residues. The V end lost 1 base, the J end lost 5 bases, and 10 bases lay between the germline ends. Original handling: Reference gene primer amplification yielded estimated nucleated cell counts. Using immunoSEQ multiplex PCR, the repertoire was profiled, and TCRdb retains in-frame clones only, with some absent. The D gene and trimming were derived from the DNA, and the V and J assignments and clone size from that table. Of more than 150,000 clones in the sample, 60% to 80% were seen once. The origin of this receptor is a woman aged 70-85 years with acute or convalescent COVID-19. The sequenced sample was peripheral blood. The chain combines TRBV5-4 with TRBJ2-7; D possibly corresponds to TRBD1 (6 bases). CDR3 in amino acids: CASSLPGVHEQYF. DNA of the CDR3: TGTGCCAGCAGCTTGCCAGGGGTCCACGAGCAGTACTTC.